This entry is about one T cell receptor beta chain. Its specificity is not known. The TCR library protocol was used to attach unique molecular identifiers. These identifiers were attached to individual cDNA molecules. From the 5' RACE reads, TCRdb called clonotypes with MiXCR, one entry per CDR3 protein. This table has about 84,000 distinct CDR3 sequences, about 12% appearing once. This entry is derived from a study of early T cells in non-severe SARS-CoV-2 infection. Whole-study context: Alpha and beta chains were unpaired, from unsorted whole-blood bulk RNA. Findings of the study overall: Clonotype matching in VDJdb favored anti-spike CD8 responses and did not capture private and CD4 specificities.

Sequenced material: whole blood. The sequence was obtained from an adult who was a healthcare worker with PCR-confirmed SARS-CoV-2 infection or an uninfected control (not recorded which).

Here the CDR3 DNA reads TGCAGCGCTCTGACAGGGGATGGCTACACCTTC. Amino acids: CSALTGDGYTF. The rearrangement uses TRBV29-1 and TRBJ1-2; TRBD1 aligns across 8 bases. The CDR3 is made up of 11 amino acids. Germline V lookup: CDR1 SQVTM, CDR2 ANQGSEA. The ends lost 7 bases at V and 6 bases at J; junction bases unmatched: 4.